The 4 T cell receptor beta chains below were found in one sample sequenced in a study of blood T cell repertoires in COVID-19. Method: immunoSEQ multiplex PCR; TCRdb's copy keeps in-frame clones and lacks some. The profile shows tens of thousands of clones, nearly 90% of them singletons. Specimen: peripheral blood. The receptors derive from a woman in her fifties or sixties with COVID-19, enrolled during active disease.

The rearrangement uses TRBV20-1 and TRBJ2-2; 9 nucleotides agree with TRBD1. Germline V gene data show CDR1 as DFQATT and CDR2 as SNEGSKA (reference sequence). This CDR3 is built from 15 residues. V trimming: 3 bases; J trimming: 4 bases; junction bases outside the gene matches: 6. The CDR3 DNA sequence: TGCAGTGCTAGTGCCGACAGGGGGGGCACCGGGGAGCTGTTTTTT. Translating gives CSASADRGGTGELFF.

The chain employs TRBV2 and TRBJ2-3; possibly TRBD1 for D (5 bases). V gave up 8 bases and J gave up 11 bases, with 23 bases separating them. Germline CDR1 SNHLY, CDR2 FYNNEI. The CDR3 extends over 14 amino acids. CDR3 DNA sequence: TGTGCCAGCCAGGGCCCAGGGCGGTCGTATGGGCAGTATTTT. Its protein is CASQGPGRSYGQYF. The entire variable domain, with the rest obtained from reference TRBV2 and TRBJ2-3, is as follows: EPEVTQTPSHQVTQMGQEVILRCVPISNHLYFYWYRQILGQKVEFLVSFYNNEISEKSEIFDDQFSVERPDGSNFTLKIRSTKLEDSAMYFCASQGPGRSYGQYFGPGTRLTVL.

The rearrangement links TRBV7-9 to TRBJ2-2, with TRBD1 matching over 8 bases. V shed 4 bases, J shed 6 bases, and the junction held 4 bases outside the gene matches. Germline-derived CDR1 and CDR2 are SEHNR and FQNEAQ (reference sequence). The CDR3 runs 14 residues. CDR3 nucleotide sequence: TGTGCCAGCAGCTCGGACAGGGACGCCGGGGAGCTGTTTTTT. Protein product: CASSSDRDAGELFF. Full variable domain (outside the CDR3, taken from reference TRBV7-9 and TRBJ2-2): DTGVSQNPRHKITKRGQNVTFRCDPISEHNRLYWYRQTLGQGPEFLTYFQNEAQLEKSRLLSDRFSAERPKGSFSTLEIQRTEQGDSAMYLCASSSDRDAGELFFGEGSRLTVL.

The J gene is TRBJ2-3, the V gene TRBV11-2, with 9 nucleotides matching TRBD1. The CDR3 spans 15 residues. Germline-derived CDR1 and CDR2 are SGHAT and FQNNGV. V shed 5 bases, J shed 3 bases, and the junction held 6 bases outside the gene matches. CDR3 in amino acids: CASSDPGQGTDTQYF. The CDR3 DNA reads TGTGCCAGCAGCGATCCTGGACAGGGGACAGATACGCAGTATTTT.